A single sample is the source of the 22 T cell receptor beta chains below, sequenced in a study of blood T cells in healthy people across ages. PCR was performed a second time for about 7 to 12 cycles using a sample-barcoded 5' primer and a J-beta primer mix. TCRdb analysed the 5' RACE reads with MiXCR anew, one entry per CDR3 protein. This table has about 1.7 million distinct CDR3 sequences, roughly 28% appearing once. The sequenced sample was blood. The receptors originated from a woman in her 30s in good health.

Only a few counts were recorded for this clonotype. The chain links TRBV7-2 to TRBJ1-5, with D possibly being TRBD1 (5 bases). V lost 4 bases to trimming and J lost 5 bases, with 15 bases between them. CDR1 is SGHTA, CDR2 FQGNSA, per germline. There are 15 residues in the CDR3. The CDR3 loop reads CASSSNRGEYQPQHF. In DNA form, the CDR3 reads TGTGCCAGCAGCTCGAATCGGGGGGAGTATCAGCCCCAGCATTTT. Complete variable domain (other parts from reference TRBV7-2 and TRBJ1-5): GAGVSQSPSNKVTEKGKDVELRCDPISGHTALYWYRQSLGQGLEFLIYFQGNSAPDKSGLPSDRFSAERTGGSVSTLTIQRTQQEDSAVYLCASSSNRGEYQPQHFGDGTRLSIL.

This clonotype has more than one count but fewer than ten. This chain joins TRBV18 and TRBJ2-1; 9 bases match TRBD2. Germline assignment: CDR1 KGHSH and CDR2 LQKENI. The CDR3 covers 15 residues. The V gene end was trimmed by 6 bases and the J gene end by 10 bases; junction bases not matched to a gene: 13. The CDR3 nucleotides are TGTGCCAGCTCGGGGATAGCGGGAGCAAGGGGCGAGCAGTTCTTC. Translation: CASSGIAGARGEQFF.

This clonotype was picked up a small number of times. The CDR3 DNA reads TGTGCCAGCAGCCCAACGAGCGGCACTCTAGCCAAAAACATTCAGTACTTC. Translating gives CASSPTSGTLAKNIQYF. The J gene is TRBJ2-4, the V gene TRBV7-2; possibly TRBD2 for D (5 bases). Germline V gene lookup returns CDR1 SGHTA and CDR2 FQGNSA. This CDR3 is 17 amino acids long. Trimming took 5 bases from V and 0 from J, leaving 17 bases between them. The variable domain in full, completed from reference TRBV7-2 and TRBJ2-4, reads GAGVSQSPSNKVTEKGKDVELRCDPISGHTALYWYRQSLGQGLEFLIYFQGNSAPDKSGLPSDRFSAERTGGSVSTLTIQRTQQEDSAVYLCASSPTSGTLAKNIQYFGAGTRLSVL.

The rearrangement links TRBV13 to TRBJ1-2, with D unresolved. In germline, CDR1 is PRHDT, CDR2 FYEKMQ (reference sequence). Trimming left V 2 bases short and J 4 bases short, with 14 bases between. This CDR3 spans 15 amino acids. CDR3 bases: TGTGCCAGCAGCTTATCTTTCTCAGCGGCCTATGGCTACACCTTC. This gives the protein CASSLSFSAAYGYTF.

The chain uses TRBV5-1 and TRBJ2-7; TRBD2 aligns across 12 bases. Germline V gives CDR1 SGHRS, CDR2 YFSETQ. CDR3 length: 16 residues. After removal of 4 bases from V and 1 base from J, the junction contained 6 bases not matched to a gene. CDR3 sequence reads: CASSQGLAGYSYEQYF. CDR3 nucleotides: TGCGCCAGCAGCCAGGGACTAGCGGGTTATTCCTACGAGCAGTACTTC.

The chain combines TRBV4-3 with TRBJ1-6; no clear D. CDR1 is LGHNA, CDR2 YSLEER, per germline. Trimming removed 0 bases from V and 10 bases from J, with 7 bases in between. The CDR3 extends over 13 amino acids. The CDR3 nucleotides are TGCGCCAGCAGCCAAGAGCTCCACTCACCCCTCCACTTT. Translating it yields CASSQELHSPLHF.

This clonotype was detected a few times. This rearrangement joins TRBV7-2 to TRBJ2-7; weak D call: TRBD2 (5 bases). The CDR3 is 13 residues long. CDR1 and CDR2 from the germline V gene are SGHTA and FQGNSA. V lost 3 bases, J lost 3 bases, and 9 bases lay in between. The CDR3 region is CASSFGSLYEQYF. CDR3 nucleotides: TGTGCCAGCAGCTTTGGGAGCCTCTACGAGCAGTACTTC.

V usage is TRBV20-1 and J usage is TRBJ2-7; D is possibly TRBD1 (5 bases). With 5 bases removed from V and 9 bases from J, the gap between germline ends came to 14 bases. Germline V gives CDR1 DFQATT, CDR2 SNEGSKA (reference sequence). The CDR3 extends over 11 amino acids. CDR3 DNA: TGCAGTGCTGGACAATCCGACCGGCAGTACTTC. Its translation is CSAGQSDRQYF.

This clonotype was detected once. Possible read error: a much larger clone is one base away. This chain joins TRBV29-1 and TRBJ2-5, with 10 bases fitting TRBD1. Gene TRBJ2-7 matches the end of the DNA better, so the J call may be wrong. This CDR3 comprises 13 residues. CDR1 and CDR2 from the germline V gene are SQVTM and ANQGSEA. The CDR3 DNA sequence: TGCAGCGTTTCACCGGGACAGGGGTGCGAGCAGTACTTC. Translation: CSVSPGQGCEQYF.

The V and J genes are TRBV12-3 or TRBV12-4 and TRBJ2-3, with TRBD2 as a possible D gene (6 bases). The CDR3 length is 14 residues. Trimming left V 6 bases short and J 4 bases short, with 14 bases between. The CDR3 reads CASSFVLAADTQYF. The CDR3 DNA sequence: TGTGCCAGCAGCTTCGTACTAGCTGCAGATACGCAGTATTTT.

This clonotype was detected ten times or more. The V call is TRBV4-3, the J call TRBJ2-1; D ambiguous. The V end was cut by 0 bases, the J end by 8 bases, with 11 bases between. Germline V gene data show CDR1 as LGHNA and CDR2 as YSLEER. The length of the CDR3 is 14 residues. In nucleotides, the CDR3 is TGCGCCAGCAGCCAAGATACGAGTTTCCATGAGCAGTTCTTC. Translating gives CASSQDTSFHEQFF.

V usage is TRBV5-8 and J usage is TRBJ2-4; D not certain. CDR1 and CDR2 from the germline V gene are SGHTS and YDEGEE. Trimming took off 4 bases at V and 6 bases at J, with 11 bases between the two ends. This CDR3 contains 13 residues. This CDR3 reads CASSKREGNIQYF. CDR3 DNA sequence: TGTGCCAGCAGCAAAAGGGAAGGAAACATTCAGTACTTC. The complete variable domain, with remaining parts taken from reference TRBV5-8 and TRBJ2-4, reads EAGVTQSPTHLIKTRGQQATLRCSPISGHTSVYWYQQALGLGLQFLLWYDEGEERNRGNFPPRFSGRQFPNYSSELNVNALELEDSALYLCASSKREGNIQYFGAGTRLSVL.

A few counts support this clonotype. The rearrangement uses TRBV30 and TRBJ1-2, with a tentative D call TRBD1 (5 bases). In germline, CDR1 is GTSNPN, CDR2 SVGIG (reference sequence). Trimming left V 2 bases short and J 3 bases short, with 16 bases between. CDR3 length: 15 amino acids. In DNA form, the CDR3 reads TGTGCCTGGAGTACCCCGGGGGATCGGCACTATGGCTACACCTTC. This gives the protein CAWSTPGDRHYGYTF. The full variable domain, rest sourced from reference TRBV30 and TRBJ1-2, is SQTIHQWPATLVQPVGSPLSLECTVEGTSNPNLYWYRQAAGRGLQLLFYSVGIGQISSEVPQNLSASRPQDRQFILSSKKLLLSDSGFYLCAWSTPGDRHYGYTFGSGTRLTVV.

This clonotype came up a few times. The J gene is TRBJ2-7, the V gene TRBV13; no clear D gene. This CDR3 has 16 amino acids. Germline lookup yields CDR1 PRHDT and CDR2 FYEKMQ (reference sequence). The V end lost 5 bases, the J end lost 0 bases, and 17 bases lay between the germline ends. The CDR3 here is CASSRTPRAYSYEQYF. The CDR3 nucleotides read TGTGCCAGCAGCCGTACCCCTCGGGCCTACTCCTACGAGCAGTACTTC.

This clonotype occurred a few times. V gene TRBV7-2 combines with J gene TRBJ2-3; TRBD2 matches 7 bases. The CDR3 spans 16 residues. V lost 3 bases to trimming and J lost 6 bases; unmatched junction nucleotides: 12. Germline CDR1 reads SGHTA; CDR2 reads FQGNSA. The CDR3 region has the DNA TGTGCCAGCAGCTTCACCGGGACTACCTCCGGGGATACGCAGTATTTT. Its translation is CASSFTGTTSGDTQYF.

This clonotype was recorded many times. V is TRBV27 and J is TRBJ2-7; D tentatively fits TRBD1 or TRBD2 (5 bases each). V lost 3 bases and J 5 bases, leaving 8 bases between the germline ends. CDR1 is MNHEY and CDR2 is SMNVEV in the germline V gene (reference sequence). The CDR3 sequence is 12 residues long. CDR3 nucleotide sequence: TGTGCCAGCAGTTTGGGACCCCACGAGCAGTACTTC. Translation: CASSLGPHEQYF.

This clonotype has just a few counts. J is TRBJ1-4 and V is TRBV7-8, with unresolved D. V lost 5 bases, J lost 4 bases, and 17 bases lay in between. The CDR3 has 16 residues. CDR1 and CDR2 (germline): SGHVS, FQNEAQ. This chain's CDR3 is CASSPSDSLRNEKLFF. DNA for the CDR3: TGTGCCAGCAGCCCATCGGACTCCCTGCGTAATGAAAAACTGTTTTTT.

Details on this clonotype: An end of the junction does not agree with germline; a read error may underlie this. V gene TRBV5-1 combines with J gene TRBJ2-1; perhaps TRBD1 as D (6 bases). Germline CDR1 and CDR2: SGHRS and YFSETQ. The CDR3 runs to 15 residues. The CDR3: CAGSTGTGSYNEQFF. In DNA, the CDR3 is TGCGCCGGCAGCACGGGAACAGGGTCATACAATGAGCAGTTCTTC.

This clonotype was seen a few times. DNA of the CDR3: TGCAGTGCTGTGGGGTGGGGGTTCGCCAACGAGCAGTACTTC. This gives the protein CSAVGWGFANEQYF. The rearrangement uses TRBV20-1 and TRBJ2-7; the D call may be TRBD1 or TRBD2 (5 bases each). Per the germline V gene, CDR1 is DFQATT and CDR2 is SNEGSKA (reference sequence). V lost 5 bases and J lost 5, with 19 bases in between. This CDR3 comprises 14 residues.

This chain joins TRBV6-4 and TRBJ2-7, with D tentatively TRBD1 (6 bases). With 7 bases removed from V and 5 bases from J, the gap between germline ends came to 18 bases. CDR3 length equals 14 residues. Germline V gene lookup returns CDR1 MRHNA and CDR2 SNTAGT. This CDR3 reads CASIKQGRGHEQYF. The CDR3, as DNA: TGTGCCAGCATAAAACAGGGAAGAGGCCACGAGCAGTACTTC.

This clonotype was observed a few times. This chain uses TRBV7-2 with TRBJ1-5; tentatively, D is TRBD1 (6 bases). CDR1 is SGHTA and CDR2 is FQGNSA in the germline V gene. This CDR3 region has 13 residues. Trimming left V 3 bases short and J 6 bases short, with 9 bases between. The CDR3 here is CASSFHRVQPQHF. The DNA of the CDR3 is TGTGCCAGCAGCTTCCACAGGGTTCAGCCCCAGCATTTT.

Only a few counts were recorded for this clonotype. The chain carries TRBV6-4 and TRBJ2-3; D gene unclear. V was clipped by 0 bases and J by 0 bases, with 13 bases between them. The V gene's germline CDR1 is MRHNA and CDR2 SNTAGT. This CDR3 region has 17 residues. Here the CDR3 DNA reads TGTGCCAGCAGTGACTCGGGGTACGGATCTAGCACAGATACGCAGTATTTT. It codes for CASSDSGYGSSTDTQYF.